These 10 T cell receptor beta chains share one sample of origin, sequenced in a study of shared clonotypes between healthy human individuals. The repertoire was sequenced with immunoSEQ multiplex PCR; TCRdb's copy has only in-frame clones and lacks some. The table has some 630,000 clones, around 96% seen once. Naive CD8 isolation took CD45RO-negative cells positively selected for CCR7 and excluded terminally differentiated effector memory CD45RA+ cells. Sequenced: naive CD8+ T cells sorted from blood. These receptors were collected from a woman aged 30 to 39 in good health.

This chain joins TRBV28 and TRBJ2-3, with a tentative D call TRBD2 (7 bases). V lost 6 bases, J lost 4 bases, and 14 bases lay in between. Germline V gene data show CDR1 as MDHEN and CDR2 as SYDVKM. The CDR3 loop spans 14 amino acids. The CDR3 DNA reads TGTGCCAGCAGGACCTCGGGGGGCCCAGATACGCAGTATTTT. Amino acid sequence: CASRTSGGPDTQYF. The entire variable domain, with the rest obtained from reference TRBV28 and TRBJ2-3, is as follows: DVKVTQSSRYLVKRTGEKVFLECVQDMDHENMFWYRQDPGLGLRLIYFSYDVKMKEKGDIPEGYSVSREKKERFSLILESASTNQTSMYLCASRTSGGPDTQYFGPGTRLTVL.

V gene TRBV15 combines with J gene TRBJ2-7, with a possible D match to TRBD2 (5 bases). This CDR3 is built from 17 residues. The V end was cut by 2 bases, the J end by 3 bases, with 20 bases between. Germline V lookup: CDR1 LNHNV, CDR2 YYDKDF (reference sequence). The CDR3 coding sequence is TGTGCCACCAGCAGAAATATATTGGGGAATCGGGGCTACGAGCAGTACTTC. It yields the protein CATSRNILGNRGYEQYF. The complete variable domain, with remaining parts taken from reference TRBV15 and TRBJ2-7, reads DAMVIQNPRYQVTQFGKPVTLSCSQTLNHNVMYWYQQKSSQAPKLLFHYYDKDFNNEADTPDNFQSRRPNTSFCFLDIRSPGLGDTAMYLCATSRNILGNRGYEQYFGPGTRLTVT.

This chain connects TRBV23-1 to TRBJ1-5; D possibly corresponds to TRBD1 (5 bases). TRBV23-1 is identified as an open reading frame with a role that is uncertain. The V end lost 0 bases, the J end lost 1 base, and 10 bases lay between the germline ends. The CDR3 has 16 amino acids. The CDR3 region is CASSQSTGPSNQPQHF. DNA of the CDR3: TGCGCCAGCAGTCAATCGACGGGACCGAGCAATCAGCCCCAGCATTTT.

This chain links TRBV9 with TRBJ2-1, with D perhaps given as TRBD1 or TRBD2 (5 bases each). V was shortened by 3 bases and J by 8 bases, with 21 bases between the two germline ends. The CDR3 is 16 amino acids. Per germline, CDR1 SGDLS and CDR2 YYNGEE. CDR3 residues: CASSAFQGLGEYEQFF. DNA of the CDR3: TGTGCCAGCAGCGCCTTTCAAGGGTTGGGGGAGTATGAGCAGTTCTTC.

The V and J genes are TRBV7-9 and TRBJ2-2; 7 nucleotides align to TRBD2. The germline V gene encodes CDR1 SEHNR and CDR2 FQNEAQ (reference sequence). The CDR3 covers 16 residues. V was clipped by 1 base and J by 5 bases; unmatched bases: 7. The CDR3 spells CASSLGAGRETGELFF. The DNA for the CDR3 is TGTGCCAGCAGCTTAGGAGCGGGAAGAGAGACCGGGGAGCTGTTTTTT.

V and J are TRBV5-4 and TRBJ2-7; D gene ambiguous. CDR1 SGHNT and CDR2 YYREEE come from the germline V gene (reference sequence). With 4 bases removed from V and 3 bases from J, the gap between germline ends came to 17 bases. The CDR3 is 15 residues long. The CDR3 loop is CASSQDQLLNYEQYF. In DNA, the CDR3 is TGTGCCAGCAGCCAGGATCAACTTCTAAACTACGAGCAGTACTTC.

V is TRBV29-1 and J is TRBJ2-6; D is perhaps TRBD2 (5 bases). Trimming shortened V by 4 bases and J by 0 bases, and 13 bases separated the two germline ends. Germline V gene lookup returns CDR1 SQVTM and CDR2 ANQGSEA. The CDR3 has 16 amino acids. Here the CDR3 DNA reads TGCAGCGTTGTGGTGTCTGAGGGCTCTGGGGCCAACGTCCTGACTTTC. Translated, it gives CSVVVSEGSGANVLTF.

This rearrangement joins TRBV28 to TRBJ1-5, with D possibly being TRBD1 (6 bases). The V gene's germline CDR1 is MDHEN and CDR2 SYDVKM. V was pared by 3 bases and J by 5 bases, with 20 bases between. The CDR3 is 17 residues long. The DNA for the CDR3 is TGTGCCAGCAGTTTTGATCCAGGGGCAGGTCTTGATCAGCCCCAGCATTTT. This translates into CASSFDPGAGLDQPQHF.

The chain recombines TRBV11-2 with TRBJ1-1; D remains unclear. The V gene's germline CDR1 is SGHAT and CDR2 FQNNGV. With 5 bases removed from V and 0 bases from J, the gap between germline ends came to 10 bases. CDR3 size: 14 residues. The CDR3 DNA reads as TGTGCCAGCAGCGCACAGATCATGAACACTGAAGCTTTCTTT. The encoded protein is CASSAQIMNTEAFF.

The gene calls are TRBV21-1 and TRBJ1-1. TRBV21-1 is assigned pseudogene status. The CDR3 contains 19 residues. The CDR3 spells CASSLGPITGTPMNTEAFF. The DNA of the CDR3 is TGTGCCAGCAGCCTAGGCCCCATCACCGGGACCCCCATGAACACTGAAGCTTTCTTT.